This T cell receptor beta chain was profiled in a study of blood T cell repertoires in COVID-19. Looking at the study overall: Acute and convalescent COVID-19 specimens originated in the United States, Italy and Spain. Sources were T cells, B-cell-depleted T cells, or PBMCs; the material itself was cDNA or gDNA.

Original processing methods: Amplification of reference gene primers was used by the study to estimate nucleated cell counts. Data came from immunoSEQ multiplex PCR; TCRdb stores just in-frame clones and leaves some out. V and J calls and clone size follow that table, whereas D and trimming were derived from the DNA. The table includes about 400,000 clones, roughly 90% detected once. What was sequenced was peripheral blood. This clonotype was sampled from a woman under 40 with acute or convalescent COVID-19.

The chain's CDR3 is CASSQISGFNTEAFF. CDR3 nucleotide sequence: TGTGCCAGCAGCCAAATTTCGGGGTTTAACACTGAAGCTTTCTTT. The J gene is TRBJ1-1, the V gene TRBV3-1 (or the pseudogene TRBV3-2); D is undetermined. Germline CDR1 is LGHDT and CDR2 is YNNKEL (reference sequence). The V and J ends lost 2 bases and 2 bases respectively, with 12 bases between them. This CDR3 has 15 amino acids.